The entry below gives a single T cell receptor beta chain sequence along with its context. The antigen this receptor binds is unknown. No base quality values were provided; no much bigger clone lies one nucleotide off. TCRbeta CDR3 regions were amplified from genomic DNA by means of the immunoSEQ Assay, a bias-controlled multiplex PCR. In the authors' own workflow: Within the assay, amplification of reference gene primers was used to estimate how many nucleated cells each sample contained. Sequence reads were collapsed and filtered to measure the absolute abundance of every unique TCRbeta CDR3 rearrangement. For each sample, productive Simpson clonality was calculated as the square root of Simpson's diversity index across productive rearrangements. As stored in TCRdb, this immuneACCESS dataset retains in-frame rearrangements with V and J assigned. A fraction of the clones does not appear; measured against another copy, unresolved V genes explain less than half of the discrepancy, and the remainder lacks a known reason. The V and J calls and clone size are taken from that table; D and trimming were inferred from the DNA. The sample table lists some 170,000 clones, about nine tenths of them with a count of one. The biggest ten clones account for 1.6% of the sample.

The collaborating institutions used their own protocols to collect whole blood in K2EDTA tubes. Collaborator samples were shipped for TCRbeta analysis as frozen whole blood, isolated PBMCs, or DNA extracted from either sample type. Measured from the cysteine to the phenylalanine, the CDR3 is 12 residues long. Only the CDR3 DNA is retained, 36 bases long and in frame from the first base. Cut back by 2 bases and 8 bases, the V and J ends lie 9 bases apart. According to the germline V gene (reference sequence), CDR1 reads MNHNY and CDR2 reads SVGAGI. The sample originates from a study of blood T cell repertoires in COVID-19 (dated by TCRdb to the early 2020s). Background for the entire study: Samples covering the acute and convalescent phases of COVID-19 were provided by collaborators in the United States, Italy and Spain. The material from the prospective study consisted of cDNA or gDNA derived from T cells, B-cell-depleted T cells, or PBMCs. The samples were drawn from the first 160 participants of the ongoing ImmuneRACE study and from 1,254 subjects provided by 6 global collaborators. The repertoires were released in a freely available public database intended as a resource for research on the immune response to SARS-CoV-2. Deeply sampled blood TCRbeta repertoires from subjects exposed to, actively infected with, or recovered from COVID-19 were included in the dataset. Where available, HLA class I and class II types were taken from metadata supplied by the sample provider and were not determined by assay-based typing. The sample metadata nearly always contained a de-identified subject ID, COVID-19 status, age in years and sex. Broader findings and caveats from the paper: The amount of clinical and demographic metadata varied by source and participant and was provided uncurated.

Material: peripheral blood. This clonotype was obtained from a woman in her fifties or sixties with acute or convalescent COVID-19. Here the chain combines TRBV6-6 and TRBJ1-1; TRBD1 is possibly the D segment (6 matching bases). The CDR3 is CASSYLDREAFF. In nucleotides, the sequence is TGTGCCAGCAGTTACCTAGACAGGGAAGCTTTCTTT.